A selection of T cell receptor beta chains follows, all from one sample in a study of follicular helper T cells after annual influenza vaccination. Assay: immunoSEQ multiplex PCR; the TCRdb copy retains only in-frame clones and omits some. The sample records 9,500 to 13,000 clones, over 75% being singletons. The sample was CXCR5+ CD38- circulating T follicular helper cells from blood, taken on the day of influenza vaccination. Receptors were obtained from an adult who received the influenza vaccine. CDR3s include the opening cysteine and the closing phenylalanine or tryptophan. D genes are given only for firm matches. Expanded clones get a size class; other rows say once, few or many, or leave the size out.

D: -
V: TRBV6-1
size: -
J: TRBJ1-6
CDR3: CASSEGWGNSPLHF
DNA: TGTGCCAGCAGTGAGGGATGGGGTAATTCACCCCTCCACTTT

D: TRBD1
V: TRBV28
size: -
J: TRBJ1-6
CDR3: CASSPHLTGSNSPLHF
DNA: TGTGCCAGCAGTCCCCACCTGACAGGGTCCAATTCACCCCTCCACTTT

D: -
V: TRBV6-1
size: -
J: TRBJ2-1
CDR3: CASRDSNEQFF
DNA: TGTGCCAGCAGGGATAGTAATGAGCAGTTCTTC

D: -
V: TRBV10-2
size: few
J: TRBJ1-5
CDR3: CASSPSAANQPQHF
DNA: TGCGCCAGCAGTCCCTCGGCGGCGAACCAGCCCCAGCATTTT

D: -
V: TRBV7-3
size: -
J: TRBJ2-7
CDR3: CASSLYGGTEQYF
DNA: TGTGCCAGCAGCTTATATGGAGGGACGGAGCAGTACTTC

D: -
V: TRBV29-1
size: -
J: TRBJ1-5
CDR3: CSVGRGSGQPQHF
DNA: TGCAGCGTTGGACGGGGGTCCGGTCAGCCCCAGCATTTT

D: TRBD1
V: TRBV29-1
size: -
J: TRBJ2-3
CDR3: CSVEPLGQGASNTQYF
DNA: TGCAGCGTTGAGCCCCTTGGACAGGGTGCTTCCAATACGCAGTATTTT

D: -
V: TRBV27
size: -
J: TRBJ2-7
CDR3: CASSPGSWGYEQYF
DNA: TGTGCCAGCAGCCCCGGGTCGTGGGGATACGAGCAGTACTTC

D: -
V: TRBV7-3
size: few
J: TRBJ2-3
CDR3: CASQRLGGSTDTQYF
DNA: TGTGCCAGCCAGCGTTTGGGGGGTAGCACAGATACGCAGTATTTT

D: TRBD1
V: TRBV6-1
size: -
J: TRBJ1-2
CDR3: CASSEATGGVGGYTF
DNA: TGTGCCAGCAGTGAAGCGACAGGGGGCGTCGGGGGCTACACCTTC

D: -
V: TRBV5-1
size: -
J: TRBJ2-7
CDR3: CASSFSEGGYEQYF
DNA: TGCGCCAGCAGCTTCTCCGAGGGTGGCTACGAGCAGTACTTC

D: -
V: TRBV29-1
size: -
J: TRBJ2-2
CDR3: CSVGQGGRGELFF
DNA: TGCAGCGTTGGCCAAGGAGGGCGCGGGGAGCTGTTTTTT

D: TRBD2
V: TRBV7-2
size: -
J: TRBJ2-5
CDR3: CASSPMAGGSQETQYF
DNA: TGTGCCAGCAGCCCGATGGCGGGGGGATCCCAAGAGACCCAGTACTTC

D: TRBD1
V: TRBV18
size: -
J: TRBJ2-3
CDR3: CASRTGRTDTQYF
DNA: TGTGCCAGCAGGACAGGGCGCACAGATACGCAGTATTTT

D: TRBD2
V: TRBV19
size: -
J: TRBJ2-5
CDR3: CASSIQTGGGGAQYF
DNA: TGTGCCAGTAGTATCCAAACGGGGGGAGGTGGTGCTCAGTACTTC

D: -
V: TRBV18
size: -
J: TRBJ1-5
CDR3: CASSPSGNQPQHF
DNA: TGTGCCAGCTCACCATCAGGGAATCAGCCCCAGCATTTT

D: -
V: TRBV9
size: -
J: TRBJ1-2
CDR3: CASSVDGGAYGYTF
DNA: TGTGCCAGCAGCGTAGATGGGGGCGCCTATGGCTACACCTTC

D: -
V: TRBV6-1
size: -
J: TRBJ1-2
CDR3: CASSEQRGDYGYTF
DNA: TGTGCCAGCAGTGAACAACGGGGGGACTATGGCTACACCTTC